This TCR beta chain was identified in a study of tumor-infiltrating lymphocytes in primary liver carcinoma. There are 15 residues in the CDR3. From germline, CDR1 is MNHEY and CDR2 SVGAGI. Overall study findings and caveats: The overlap of tumor-adjacent and tumor-blood pairs was smaller than that of tumor region pairs. Relative to blood, tumors carried a significantly larger fraction of the repertoire in their top 250 clones (p = 0.039).

Only one count was recorded for this clonotype. Antigen unknown. This CDR3 fails to terminate in the conserved phenylalanine or tryptophan, so it likely reflects a read error. Both RNA and DNA were isolated together from around 20-30 mg of bulk tissue that had not been sorted. TCR beta cDNA came from roughly 550 ng total RNA, primed with a constant-region primer. Amplification in three nested multiplex PCR rounds with slightly modified ARM-PCR gave rise to TCR beta libraries. A C-beta reverse primer and TRBV1-TRBV30 forward primers served in each of the first two PCR rounds, at about 10 cycles apiece. TCRdb reprocessed the multiplex PCR reads with MiXCR, giving one entry per CDR3 protein. The sample shows around 54,000 distinct CDR3 sequences, 60% to 75% of them seen only once.

V is TRBV6-5 and J is TRBJ2-7, with 14 positions matching TRBD2. The sequencing sample was made of liver tumor tissue from sampling region 2. Subset noted: tumor region T2, inferior pole. The source is a middle-aged man with primary liver carcinoma and hepatitis B virus infection. CDR3 in amino acids: CVSSRGLAGEYEQYL. The CDR3 DNA reads as TGTGTCAGCAGCCGGGGACTAGCGGGAGAATACGAGCAGTACCTC.